The source of this T cell receptor beta chain is a study of blood T cells in healthy people across ages. Study background: With template switching, about one barcoded beta molecule was captured per two T cells.

A sample-barcoded 5' primer and a J-beta primer mix were used in a second PCR of about 6 to 11 cycles. From the 5' RACE reads, TCRdb called clonotypes with MiXCR, one entry per CDR3 protein. The sample includes about 830,000 distinct CDR3 sequences, less than 80% of them seen just once. This clonotype was seen only a few times. No antigen is known for it. Study results and caveats: Diversity estimates drawn from one million T cells were deemed underestimates.

This CDR3 comprises 14 residues. Trimming removed 1 base at V and 3 bases at J, with 9 bases between. The germline V gene has CDR1 SGHTA and CDR2 FQGNSA. Sequencing used blood. This receptor was taken from a man aged 25 to 40 in good health. The chain couples TRBV7-2 to TRBJ1-1; D not resolved. Here the CDR3 DNA reads TGTGCCAGCAGCTTAGTAGGCAGCCACACTGAAGCTTTCTTT. Translated, it gives CASSLVGSHTEAFF.